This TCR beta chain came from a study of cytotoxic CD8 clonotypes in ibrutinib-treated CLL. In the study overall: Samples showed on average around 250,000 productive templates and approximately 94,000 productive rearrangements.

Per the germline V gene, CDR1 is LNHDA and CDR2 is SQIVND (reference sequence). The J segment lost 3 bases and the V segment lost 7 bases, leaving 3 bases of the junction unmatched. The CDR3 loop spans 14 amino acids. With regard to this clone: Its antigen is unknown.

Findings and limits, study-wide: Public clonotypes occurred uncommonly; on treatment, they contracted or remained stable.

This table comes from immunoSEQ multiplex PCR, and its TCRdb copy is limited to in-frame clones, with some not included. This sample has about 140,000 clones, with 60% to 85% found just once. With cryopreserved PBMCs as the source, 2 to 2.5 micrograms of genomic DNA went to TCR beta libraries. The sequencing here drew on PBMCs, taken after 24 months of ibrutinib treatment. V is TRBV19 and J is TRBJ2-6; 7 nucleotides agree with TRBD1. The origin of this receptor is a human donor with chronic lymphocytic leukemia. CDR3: CASTRTGGANVLTF. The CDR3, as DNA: TGTGCCAGTACCCGGACAGGTGGGGCCAACGTCCTGACTTTC.